This passage covers 27 T cell receptor beta chains from one sample sequenced in a study of shared clonotypes between healthy human individuals. Sequencing used immunoSEQ multiplex PCR; TCRdb keeps in-frame clones, though not all of them. The sample shows approximately 980,000 clones, 60% to 85% of them seen only once. Material for sequencing was memory CD4+ T cells sorted from blood. The sample's subset: CD45RA-negative fraction. The receptors were gathered from a young man in good health.

This chain joins TRBV11-2 and TRBJ2-7; 7 bases match TRBD1. Per germline, CDR1 SGHAT and CDR2 FQNNGV. The J segment lost 3 bases and the V segment lost 7 bases, leaving 12 bases of the junction unmatched. The CDR3 loop spans 15 amino acids. The CDR3 nucleotides read TGTGCCAGCACCTTCCTCAGGGGGATCGGCTACGAGCAGTACTTC. It specifies CASTFLRGIGYEQYF.

This chain joins TRBV30 and TRBJ2-7; 13 bases agree with TRBD2. CDR1 is GTSNPN and CDR2 is SVGIG in the germline V gene (reference sequence). The CDR3 spans 14 residues. The junction had 7 bases not matched to a gene; V was cut back by 2 bases and J by 9 bases. The CDR3 DNA sequence: TGTGCCTGGAGTATAACTAGCGGGGGGGGTAGGCAGTACTTC. Amino acid sequence: CAWSITSGGGRQYF. Supplemented by reference TRBV30 and TRBJ2-7, the full variable domain reads SQTIHQWPATLVQPVGSPLSLECTVEGTSNPNLYWYRQAAGRGLQLLFYSVGIGQISSEVPQNLSASRPQDRQFILSSKKLLLSDSGFYLCAWSITSGGGRQYFGPGTRLTVT.

This chain joins TRBV6-1 and TRBJ2-5; D may be TRBD2 (6 bases). The CDR3 has 13 residues. V was shortened by 6 bases and J by 2 bases, with 10 bases between the two germline ends. Germline V gene lookup returns CDR1 MNHNS and CDR2 SASEGT. This chain's CDR3 is CASRPGLQETQYF. The DNA of the CDR3 is TGTGCCAGCAGGCCGGGACTGCAAGAGACCCAGTACTTC.

The J gene is TRBJ2-3, the V gene TRBV10-3, with D possibly being TRBD2 (5 bases). This CDR3 has 15 amino acids. Trimming removed 3 bases from V and 0 bases from J, with 10 bases in between. The germline V gene has CDR1 ENHRY and CDR2 SYGVKD. The CDR3 spells CAISDGMVSTDTQYF. DNA of the CDR3: TGTGCCATCAGTGACGGGATGGTCAGCACAGATACGCAGTATTTT.

The V gene is TRBV30, the J gene TRBJ1-2; D is unresolved. Germline CDR1 reads GTSNPN; CDR2 reads SVGIG (reference sequence). Trimming took off 3 bases at V and 4 bases at J, with 12 bases between the two ends. The CDR3 length is 13 residues. The CDR3 DNA reads as TGTGCCTGGAGCGTCCGTGTAGCCTATGGCTACACCTTC. This codes for CAWSVRVAYGYTF.

The chain combines TRBV6-5 with TRBJ2-7, with 9 nucleotides matching TRBD2. This CDR3 has 13 residues. V lost 2 bases and J lost 7; bases outside the gene matches: 3. Per the germline V gene, CDR1 is MNHEY and CDR2 is SVGAGI. CDR3 nucleotides: TGTGCCAGCAGTTACGGGCTAGCGGGGGAGCAGTACTTC. It yields the protein CASSYGLAGEQYF.

Concerning this clone itself: At the DNA level, this CDR3 is encoded by other sequences in the same sample as well. V gene TRBV18 combines with J gene TRBJ1-1; TRBD1 matches at 7 bases. Germline V gives CDR1 KGHSH, CDR2 LQKENI. J lost 2 bases, V lost 2 bases, and 2 bases had no gene match. CDR3 size: 14 residues. The CDR3 coding sequence is TGTGCCAGCTCACCAAACAGGGGAAACACTGAAGCTTTCTTT. This codes for CASSPNRGNTEAFF. The full variable domain, rest sourced from reference TRBV18 and TRBJ1-1, is NAGVMQNPRHLVRRRGQEARLRCSPMKGHSHVYWYRQLPEEGLKFMVYLQKENIIDESGMPKERFSAEFPKEGPSILRIQQVVRGDSAAYFCASSPNRGNTEAFFGQGTRLTVV.

The gene calls are TRBV6-1 and TRBJ2-6; D is tentatively TRBD1 or TRBD2 (6 bases each). Trimming removed 4 bases at V and 2 bases at J, with 9 bases between. The CDR3 runs to 15 residues. Looked up from germline, CDR1 is MNHNS and CDR2 is SASEGT. The CDR3 bases are TGTGCCAGCAGTGCCGGGGGCGCTGGGGCCAACGTCCTGACTTTC. Protein sequence: CASSAGGAGANVLTF.

The CDR3 here is CASSLGWGQDNSPLHF. The CDR3 coding sequence is TGCGCCAGCAGCTTGGGCTGGGGGCAGGATAATTCACCCCTCCACTTT. The rearrangement links TRBV5-1 to TRBJ1-6, with D tentatively TRBD1 (6 bases). The germline V and J ends were trimmed by 0 bases and 5 bases, with 12 bases remaining between them. The CDR3 has 16 residues. CDR1 and CDR2 from the germline V gene are SGHRS and YFSETQ.

This chain connects TRBV4-1 to TRBJ1-2, with D uncertain. The ends were cut back, 1 base at V and 0 bases at J, with 12 bases in the middle. CDR3 length: 16 residues. Germline CDR1 MGHRA, CDR2 YSYEKL. DNA for the CDR3: TGCGCCAGCAGCCAAGGGATCGGCGGCCCTAACTATGGCTACACCTTC. It encodes CASSQGIGGPNYGYTF.

J is TRBJ2-7 and V is TRBV30; no clear D. The V end lost 7 bases, the J end lost 5 bases, and 15 bases lay between the germline ends. The CDR3 extends over 12 amino acids. The V gene's germline CDR1 is GTSNPN and CDR2 SVGIG (reference sequence). The CDR3 is CASGPRWDEQYF. In DNA form, the CDR3 reads TGTGCCTCAGGACCCCGGTGGGACGAGCAGTACTTC.

The rearrangement uses TRBV30 and TRBJ2-2; D might be TRBD1 (6 bases). V was cut by 2 bases and J by 1 base, with 20 bases left in between. This CDR3 has 18 amino acids. Germline V lookup: CDR1 GTSNPN, CDR2 SVGIG (reference sequence). The DNA for the CDR3 is TGTGCCTGGAGTCGCCATTCAACAGGGTTCGGGAACACCGGGGAGCTGTTTTTT. Its protein is CAWSRHSTGFGNTGELFF. Together with reference TRBV30 and TRBJ2-2, the CDR3 gives the full variable domain: SQTIHQWPATLVQPVGSPLSLECTVEGTSNPNLYWYRQAAGRGLQLLFYSVGIGQISSEVPQNLSASRPQDRQFILSSKKLLLSDSGFYLCAWSRHSTGFGNTGELFFGEGSRLTVL.

This clone has only a few counts. The rearrangement joins TRBV5-4 to TRBJ1-1, with 9 bases that match TRBD1. Germline V gene data show CDR1 as SGHNT and CDR2 as YYREEE (reference sequence). The length of the CDR3 is 13 residues. Losses at the gene ends were 2 bases for V and 8 bases for J; bases not matched to a gene: 4. The CDR3 here is CASSFGQGLEAFF. CDR3 bases: TGTGCCAGCAGCTTCGGACAGGGGCTAGAAGCTTTCTTT.

This clone was seen more than once but under ten times. This rearrangement joins TRBV30 to TRBJ2-3; D gene ambiguous. This CDR3 has 13 amino acids. Germline V lookup: CDR1 GTSNPN, CDR2 SVGIG (reference sequence). V was shortened by 1 base and J by 0 bases, with 5 bases between the two germline ends. CDR3 sequence: CAWSATSTDTQYF. CDR3 in DNA: TGTGCCTGGAGTGCTACTAGCACAGATACGCAGTATTTT.

This sequence joins TRBV21-1 and TRBJ2-3. TRBV21-1 constitutes a pseudogene. This CDR3 has 15 amino acids. The CDR3 DNA follows: TGTGCCAGCCCCTTCCCGAGGGGGGCGCGGGATACGCAGTATTTT. This gives the protein CASPFPRGARDTQYF.

The chain recombines TRBV6-5 with TRBJ1-5; D possibly corresponds to TRBD1 (6 bases). Germline V CDR1 and CDR2: MNHEY, SVGAGI. Between the trimmed V and J ends, which lost 0 bases and 6 bases, there was a span of 9 bases. The CDR3 extends over 14 amino acids. The CDR3 reads CASSYSDRSQPQHF. CDR3 coding DNA: TGTGCCAGCAGTTACTCCGACAGGTCTCAGCCCCAGCATTTT.

The genes are TRBV18 and TRBJ2-7, with TRBD1 matching 8 bases. Germline lookup yields CDR1 KGHSH and CDR2 LQKENI. The CDR3 has 15 amino acids. The trim removed 6 bases at V and 4 bases at J, leaving 11 bases unmatched. The CDR3 DNA follows: TGTGCCAGCTCCGTGGGACAGGCTCGGTCGTACGAGCAGTACTTC. Translated, it gives CASSVGQARSYEQYF.

The chain couples TRBV19 to TRBJ1-6, with D unclear. V lost 1 base and J lost 7, with 14 bases in between. Germline loops: CDR1 LNHDA, CDR2 SQIVND (reference sequence). This CDR3 spans 16 amino acids. The CDR3 DNA reads as TGTGCCAGTAGTATAGGTCTGGGCAGAGTAAATTCACCCCTCCACTTT. Translation gives CASSIGLGRVNSPLHF.

The chain couples TRBV29-1 to TRBJ2-3; 8 positions match TRBD2. The CDR3 totals 16 residues. The trim removed 5 bases at V and 3 bases at J, leaving 13 bases unmatched. Germline V CDR1 and CDR2: SQVTM, ANQGSEA. The CDR3 coding sequence is TGCAGCGTTAGCTCTCTCCCGGGAGGGCCGACAGATACGCAGTATTTT. Its protein is CSVSSLPGGPTDTQYF.

The CDR3 DNA sequence: TGTGCCAGCAACCAACTAGATCCCCCCTACAATGAGCAGTTCTTC. It specifies CASNQLDPPYNEQFF. The V gene is TRBV6-1, the J gene TRBJ2-1, with D maybe TRBD2 (5 bases). CDR1 MNHNS and CDR2 SASEGT come from the germline V gene. The CDR3 is 15 amino acids. Trimming pared 7 bases from V and 2 bases from J, leaving 15 bases between.

The chain employs TRBV5-4 and TRBJ2-7; possibly TRBD1 for D (6 bases). Trimming took 1 base from V and 6 from J, leaving 8 bases between them. CDR1 is SGHNT and CDR2 is YYREEE in the germline V gene (reference sequence). This CDR3 has 12 residues. CDR3 coding DNA: TGTGCCAGCAGCTTGCAGGGGTCCGAGCAGTACTTC. This gives the protein CASSLQGSEQYF.

The genes are TRBV28 and TRBJ1-5; TRBD1 is a possible D gene (5 bases). CDR3 length equals 16 residues. Deletions cut 3 bases from V and 4 bases from J, with 16 bases between. Germline V lookup: CDR1 MDHEN, CDR2 SYDVKM. The CDR3 DNA reads as TGTGCCAGCAGTTTTAGTTCGAGGGGCGGGAATCAGCCCCAGCATTTT. Translating it yields CASSFSSRGGNQPQHF.

This clone was counted between two and nine times. The chain joins TRBV7-9 to TRBJ1-5; unclear D gene. V dropped 3 bases and J dropped 11 bases, with 17 bases sitting between them. Looked up from germline, CDR1 is SEHNR and CDR2 is FQNEAQ (reference sequence). The CDR3 spans 14 residues. CDR3: CASSFDGSLGSQHF. Written as DNA, the CDR3 is TGTGCCAGCAGCTTCGACGGGAGCTTGGGCTCCCAGCATTTT.

The chain links TRBV5-1 to TRBJ1-1, with 7 bases aligning to TRBD1. The CDR3 consists of 16 residues. Germline V gives CDR1 SGHRS, CDR2 YFSETQ. V shed 4 bases, J shed 4 bases, and the junction held 13 bases outside the gene matches. The CDR3 coding sequence is TGCGCCAGCAGCATAGAGAGAGGGGGCGCCGGCACTGAAGCTTTCTTT. Protein: CASSIERGGAGTEAFF.

The chain couples TRBV6-5 to TRBJ2-1, with D unclear. Trimming took 5 bases from V and 8 from J, leaving 16 bases between them. CDR1 MNHEY and CDR2 SVGAGI come from the germline V gene. The CDR3 sequence is 14 residues long. The CDR3 here is CASSRAQVLDEQFF. As DNA, the CDR3 is TGTGCCAGCAGTCGCGCTCAGGTTTTGGATGAGCAGTTCTTC.

Worth noting for this clone: Germline is not matched at one junction end, which may reflect a read error. The chain links TRBV6-1 to TRBJ1-5, with 9 bases that match TRBD1. CDR3 length: 17 residues. Germline loops: CDR1 MNHNS, CDR2 SASEGT. CDR3 in amino acids: CASSEAGTGFSNQPQHF. The DNA for the CDR3 is TGTGCCAGCAGCGAAGCCGGGACAGGGTTTAGCAATCAGCCCCAGCATTTT.

V is TRBV9 and J is TRBJ2-5; D may match TRBD1 or TRBD2 (9 bases each). The ends were cut back, 3 bases at V and 9 bases at J, with 24 bases in the middle. Germline lookup yields CDR1 SGDLS and CDR2 YYNGEE. CDR3 size: 16 residues. CDR3 in amino acids: CASSAPWERGDRAQYF. The CDR3 coding sequence is TGTGCCAGCAGCGCCCCCTGGGAGCGGGGGGACAGGGCCCAGTACTTC.